One and the same sample provided the 19 T cell receptor beta chains below, sequenced in a study of blood T cell repertoires in COVID-19. Assay: immunoSEQ multiplex PCR; the TCRdb copy retains only in-frame clones and omits some. The data show 200,000 to 300,000 clones, approximately 78% seen once. Material: peripheral blood. Source of these receptors: a woman between 55 and 75 years old with active or convalescent COVID-19.

The rearrangement links TRBV6-6 to TRBJ2-7, with 7 positions matching TRBD2. The germline V gene encodes CDR1 MNHNY and CDR2 SVGAGI (reference sequence). CDR3 length: 16 residues. V lost 2 bases to trimming and J lost 3 bases; unmatched junction nucleotides: 10. For the CDR3, the DNA is TGTGCCAGCAGTTACGTAAGGGGTGCGGGGGACTACGAGCAGTACTTC. It translates to CASSYVRGAGDYEQYF.

The table lists this clone with a few counts. This chain uses TRBV30 with TRBJ1-3; 8 bases line up with TRBD1. Germline V gives CDR1 GTSNPN, CDR2 SVGIG (reference sequence). V lost 7 bases and J lost 0; bases outside the gene matches: 8. This CDR3 is built from 15 residues. CDR3 sequence reads: CASVGTGLSGNTIYF. The CDR3 DNA is TGTGCCTCTGTAGGGACAGGCCTCTCTGGAAACACCATATATTTT.

This sequence joins TRBV30 and TRBJ2-2, with D possibly being TRBD1 (5 bases). Germline V gene lookup returns CDR1 GTSNPN and CDR2 SVGIG (reference sequence). V lost 4 bases and J lost 4, with 19 bases in between. The CDR3 has 16 amino acids. CDR3 coding DNA: TGTGCCTGGAACCCCGGCAGGGTAGGCGGCACCGGGGAGCTGTTTTTT. Protein product: CAWNPGRVGGTGELFF.

The chain uses TRBV5-1 and TRBJ2-5; TRBD1 might be the D (5 bases). From germline, CDR1 is SGHRS and CDR2 YFSETQ. Deletions cut 6 bases from V and 1 base from J, with 13 bases between. The CDR3 totals 14 residues. The CDR3 is CASTLTASQETQYF. The CDR3 DNA reads TGCGCCAGCACTTTGACAGCGAGCCAAGAGACCCAGTACTTC.

This chain connects TRBV2 to TRBJ1-5; D may be TRBD1 (6 bases). Germline V gene lookup returns CDR1 SNHLY and CDR2 FYNNEI. The CDR3 is 13 residues long. V shed 6 bases and J shed 5 bases, with 11 bases lying between them. DNA for the CDR3: TGTGCCAGCAGCTCACAGGGAGATCAGCCCCAGCATTTT. This gives the protein CASSSQGDQPQHF.

This chain joins TRBV6-5 and TRBJ2-3, with 10 nucleotides matching TRBD1. Germline trimming cut 6 bases from V and 10 bases from J; bases unmatched to any gene: 13. Germline V lookup: CDR1 MNHEY, CDR2 SVGAGI. CDR3 length: 15 amino acids. CDR3 nucleotides: TGTGCCAGCAGGGACGGGGGACAGGGGAGACCTTCGCAGTATTTT. It translates to CASRDGGQGRPSQYF.

This rearrangement joins TRBV3-1 (or the pseudogene TRBV3-2) to TRBJ2-5; D gene unclear. The germline V gene has CDR1 LGHDT and CDR2 YNNKEL (reference sequence). V lost 3 bases and J 8 bases, leaving 16 bases between the germline ends. CDR3 length: 14 amino acids. The CDR3 coding sequence is TGTGCCAGCAGCCAGGAAGTCGGATGGAGAACCCAGTACTTC. Protein product: CASSQEVGWRTQYF.

The V call is TRBV24-1, the J call TRBJ2-3, with a weak D call TRBD1 (5 bases). From germline, CDR1 is KGHDR and CDR2 SFDVKD. The CDR3 spans 16 residues. V dropped 4 bases and J dropped 4 bases, with 17 bases sitting between them. The CDR3 DNA sequence: TGTGCCACCAGTGACCCTCGGCAGGGAAGGTCAGATACGCAGTATTTT. As protein: CATSDPRQGRSDTQYF.

The chain recombines TRBV6-6 with TRBJ1-1; 7 bases are a match to TRBD1. Trimming removed 0 bases from V and 7 bases from J; junction bases left unmatched: 5. The CDR3 is made up of 14 amino acids. Per the germline V gene, CDR1 is MNHNY and CDR2 is SVGAGI (reference sequence). The CDR3 nucleotides read TGTGCCAGCAGTTACTCGAACAGGGGAGATGAAGCTTTCTTT. Translating it yields CASSYSNRGDEAFF.

The genes are TRBV7-9 and TRBJ2-2, with a weak D call TRBD1 (7 bases). V was shortened by 5 bases and J by 1 base, with 11 bases between the two germline ends. CDR3 length: 15 residues. Germline assignment: CDR1 SEHNR and CDR2 FQNEAQ (reference sequence). The CDR3 nucleotides read TGTGCCAGCAGCCCGGGGGACAGGAACACCGGGGAGCTGTTTTTT. Protein product: CASSPGDRNTGELFF.

The rearrangement links TRBV7-9 to TRBJ1-3; D is unclear. V was pared by 3 bases and J by 0 bases, with 6 bases between. CDR1 is SEHNR, CDR2 FQNEAQ, per germline (reference sequence). This CDR3 has 14 amino acids. In nucleotides, the CDR3 is TGTGCCAGCAGCTTCGACACCTCTGGAAACACCATATATTTT. Amino acid sequence: CASSFDTSGNTIYF.

The V gene is TRBV5-5, the J gene TRBJ2-3, with D possibly matching TRBD1 (5 bases). With 2 bases removed from V and 3 bases from J, the gap between germline ends came to 10 bases. The germline V gene encodes CDR1 SGHKS and CDR2 YYEKEE (reference sequence). This CDR3 spans 14 amino acids. CDR3 sequence (DNA): TGTGCCAGCAGCTTCTTTAAGGGGACAGATACGCAGTATTTT. This gives the protein CASSFFKGTDTQYF.

The rearrangement uses TRBV5-1 and TRBJ2-1, with 12 nucleotides matching TRBD2. The CDR3 runs 16 residues. Germline CDR1 SGHRS, CDR2 YFSETQ. With 3 bases clipped from V and 6 bases from J, the junction kept 7 bases outside the gene matches. The CDR3 DNA reads as TGCGCCAGCAGCTCCACACTAGCGGGGGGAGGCAATGAGCAGTTCTTC. Translated, it gives CASSSTLAGGGNEQFF.

Only a few counts were recorded for this clone. The rearrangement uses TRBV7-2 and TRBJ2-4; 12 bases fit TRBD2. The germline gives CDR1 SGHTA, CDR2 FQGNSA. V was pared by 0 bases and J by 8 bases, with 2 bases of the junction left unmatched. The CDR3 has 15 residues. DNA of the CDR3: TGTGCCAGCAGCTTAGCGGCTAGCGGGGGGGACATTCAGTACTTC. This gives the protein CASSLAASGGDIQYF.

J is TRBJ2-7 and V is TRBV6-1; TRBD2 is a possible D gene (6 bases). V dropped 1 base and J dropped 3 bases, with 16 bases sitting between them. Germline lookup yields CDR1 MNHNS and CDR2 SASEGT. The CDR3 spans 16 residues. This CDR3 is CASSEEAAGTDYEQYF. The CDR3 nucleotides read TGTGCCAGCAGTGAAGAGGCGGCAGGGACTGACTACGAGCAGTACTTC.

The rearrangement uses TRBV14 and TRBJ1-1, with 11 bases aligning to TRBD1. In germline, CDR1 is SGHDN, CDR2 FVKESK. V shed 3 bases, J shed 4 bases, and the junction held 4 bases outside the gene matches. The CDR3 totals 15 residues. Written as DNA, the CDR3 is TGTGCCAGCAGCCATGCCGGGACAGGGGGCACTGAAGCTTTCTTT. It specifies CASSHAGTGGTEAFF.

The J gene is TRBJ1-6, the V gene TRBV5-6; 8 bases are shared with TRBD1. The CDR3 has 14 residues. Per germline, CDR1 SGHDT and CDR2 YYEEEE. V gave up 1 base and J gave up 13 bases; unmatched junction bases: 7. The CDR3 sequence: CASSLWDRWFPLHF. DNA for the CDR3: TGTGCCAGCAGCTTGTGGGACAGGTGGTTTCCCCTCCACTTT.

The chain employs TRBV27 and TRBJ1-5; no definite D call. Germline V gene data show CDR1 as MNHEY and CDR2 as SMNVEV (reference sequence). Trimming stripped 5 bases from V and 3 bases from J, with 11 bases between. The CDR3 length is 14 residues. The CDR3, as DNA: TGTGCCAGCAGTCTGTACAGATTCAATCAGCCCCAGCATTTT. It codes for CASSLYRFNQPQHF.

For the CDR3, the DNA is TGTGCCAGCAGCCAAGATCGTTTCTCTCAGTACTTC. Its translation: CASSQDRFSQYF. The chain carries TRBV14 and TRBJ2-7; D gene ambiguous. The length of the CDR3 is 12 residues. V lost 0 bases to trimming and J lost 10 bases, with 10 bases between them. Germline loops: CDR1 SGHDN, CDR2 FVKESK. Drawing the rest from reference TRBV14 and TRBJ2-7, the complete variable domain is EAGVTQFPSHSVIEKGQTVTLRCDPISGHDNLYWYRRVMGKEIKFLLHFVKESKQDESGMPNNRFLAERTGGTYSTLKVQPAELEDSGVYFCASSQDRFSQYFGPGTRLTVT.